The 18 T cell receptor beta chains listed next were all sequenced from one sample in a study of T cell responses to AZD1222 COVID-19 vaccine. The assay was immunoSEQ multiplex PCR, and TCRdb's table has in-frame clones only and misses some. The data show tens of thousands of clones, under 85% seen once. Sample: peripheral blood, taken on day 0 of MenACWY control vaccination. The source is an adult in good health.

This clone was counted only a few times. This chain connects TRBV29-1 to TRBJ2-1, with 10 bases lining up with TRBD2. V lost 6 bases and J lost 4; bases outside the gene matches: 6. The CDR3 sequence is 14 residues long. The germline CDR1 and CDR2 sequences are SQVTM and ANQGSEA. The CDR3 bases are TGCAGCGTCACGAAGCGGGAGGGGTACAATGAGCAGTTCTTC. Encoded protein: CSVTKREGYNEQFF.

The chain joins TRBV9 to TRBJ2-3; D uncertain. The CDR3 is 13 residues long. V lost 0 bases to trimming and J lost 4 bases, with 6 bases between them. Germline V gene sequence: CDR1 SGDLS, CDR2 YYNGEE. The CDR3 loop reads CASSVEESDTQYF. CDR3 coding DNA: TGTGCCAGCAGCGTAGAAGAGTCAGATACGCAGTATTTT.

The chain is built from TRBV6-1 and TRBJ2-3, with 10 bases matching TRBD1. V shed 1 base and J 6 bases; nucleotides not matched to a gene: 4. The length of the CDR3 is 15 residues. Germline CDR1 and CDR2: MNHNS and SASEGT. In DNA form, the CDR3 reads TGTGCCAGCAGTGAAGGGACAGGGGGTGTGGATACGCAGTATTTT. This gives the protein CASSEGTGGVDTQYF.

The chain has TRBV2 and TRBJ2-7; D is uncertain. Germline CDR1 and CDR2: SNHLY and FYNNEI. The CDR3 spans 10 residues. The V end lost 4 bases, the J end lost 4 bases, and 2 bases lay between the germline ends. CDR3: CASSVYEQYV. The CDR3 bases are TGTGCCAGCAGTGTGTACGAGCAGTACGTC.

The V call is TRBV29-1, the J call TRBJ2-2; the match to TRBD1 covers 10 bases. CDR1 SQVTM and CDR2 ANQGSEA come from the germline V gene. V shed 6 bases and J 2 bases; nucleotides not matched to a gene: 3. CDR3 length: 14 residues. This chain's CDR3 is CSVRDRGNTGELFF. As DNA, the CDR3 is TGCAGCGTACGGGACAGGGGAAACACCGGGGAGCTGTTTTTT.

This clone was picked up a small number of times. This chain uses TRBV12-5 with TRBJ2-2; D possibly corresponds to TRBD1 (5 bases). Germline lookup yields CDR1 LGHNT and CDR2 FRNRAP. CDR3 length: 16 residues. The V and J ends lost 6 bases and 5 bases respectively, with 19 bases between them. CDR3 loop: CASGVRAAATTGELFF. Here the CDR3 DNA reads TGTGCTAGTGGAGTCAGGGCCGCGGCGACGACCGGGGAGCTGTTTTTT.

The chain carries TRBV20-1 and TRBJ1-2; the D is unclear. This CDR3 is 12 amino acids long. Germline V gene lookup returns CDR1 DFQATT and CDR2 SNEGSKA (reference sequence). Trimming removed 3 bases at V and 8 bases at J, with 13 bases between. CDR3 amino acids: CSASAAVMGYTF. The DNA of the CDR3 is TGCAGTGCTAGTGCGGCGGTTATGGGCTACACCTTC.

The chain employs TRBV6-5 and TRBJ1-3, with a possible D match to TRBD1 (5 bases). CDR1 and CDR2 (germline): MNHEY, SVGAGI. The CDR3 sequence is 14 residues long. Deletions cut 6 bases from V and 2 bases from J, with 11 bases between. The CDR3: CASRPQGAGNTIYF. Here the CDR3 DNA reads TGTGCCAGCAGACCCCAGGGAGCTGGAAACACCATATATTTT.

V is TRBV27 and J is TRBJ1-1; no firm D call. This CDR3 spans 13 amino acids. The germline CDR1 and CDR2 sequences are MNHEY and SMNVEV (reference sequence). Deletions cut 5 bases from V and 2 bases from J, with 9 bases between. CDR3 protein: CASSATENTEAFF. In DNA, the CDR3 is TGTGCCAGCAGTGCAACAGAAAACACTGAAGCTTTCTTT.

This clone has only a few counts. The CDR3 DNA sequence: TGTGCCAGCACAGGACGCGGTGAAGCTTTCTTT. Its translation: CASTGRGEAFF. J is TRBJ1-1 and V is TRBV2, with D unclear. Deletions cut 7 bases from V and 7 bases from J, with 10 bases between. Germline V gene sequence: CDR1 SNHLY, CDR2 FYNNEI. The CDR3 totals 11 residues.

The J gene is TRBJ2-5, the V gene TRBV6-5; D unresolved. Germline assignment: CDR1 MNHEY and CDR2 SVGAGI. The CDR3 is made up of 12 amino acids. Trimming removed 2 bases at V and 5 bases at J, with 6 bases between. As DNA, the CDR3 is TGTGCCAGCAGTTACGACACGGAGACCCAGTACTTC. Residues: CASSYDTETQYF.

J is TRBJ1-6 and V is TRBV2; D is perhaps TRBD1 (5 bases). Between the trimmed V and J ends, which lost 8 bases and 10 bases, there was a span of 18 bases. Germline assignment: CDR1 SNHLY and CDR2 FYNNEI. The CDR3 consists of 14 residues. This CDR3 is CASERTRGLSPLHF. DNA of the CDR3: TGTGCCAGCGAGAGAACGCGGGGGTTATCACCCCTCCACTTT.

CDR3 bases: TGCGCCAGCAGCCGACCTGTGACAGGGGAAGGCTACACCTTC. It yields the protein CASSRPVTGEGYTF. V gene TRBV5-1 combines with J gene TRBJ1-2, with TRBD1 identical over 8 bases. The junction had 10 bases not matched to a gene; V was cut back by 4 bases and J by 8 bases. The CDR3 length is 14 residues. CDR1 is SGHRS, CDR2 YFSETQ, per germline.

J is TRBJ2-1 and V is TRBV3-1 (or the pseudogene TRBV3-2), with 9 bases that match TRBD1. Losses at the gene ends were 1 base for V and 14 bases for J; bases not matched to a gene: 6. The V gene's germline CDR1 is LGHDT and CDR2 YNNKEL (reference sequence). This CDR3 comprises 13 residues. The CDR3 sequence: CASSQGSGTGKFF. CDR3 sequence (DNA): TGTGCCAGCAGCCAAGGATCCGGGACAGGGAAGTTCTTC.

This clone was detected only a few times. This clone may be a read error of a much larger clone one base away. This rearrangement joins TRBV3-1 (or the pseudogene TRBV3-2) to TRBJ2-2, with 9 bases that match TRBD2. Germline V CDR1 and CDR2: LGHDT, YNNKEL (reference sequence). V was pared by 8 bases and J by 7 bases, with 11 bases of the junction left unmatched. The CDR3 length is 15 residues. Here the CDR3 reads CASCSGAGGGGELFF. The DNA of the CDR3 is TGTGCCAGCTGCTCCGGGGCGGGGGGGGGCGGGGAGCTGTTTTTT.

This chain connects TRBV3-1 (or the pseudogene TRBV3-2) to TRBJ2-3, with D uncertain. Between the trimmed V and J ends, which lost 0 bases and 5 bases, there was a span of 9 bases. The CDR3 covers 14 residues. Germline CDR1 and CDR2: LGHDT and YNNKEL (reference sequence). The CDR3 loop reads CASSQDVLIDTQYF. DNA for the CDR3: TGTGCCAGCAGCCAAGACGTCCTCATAGATACGCAGTATTTT.

V and J are TRBV4-1 and TRBJ2-1; D unresolved. This CDR3 has 17 amino acids. Germline V gene data show CDR1 as MGHRA and CDR2 as YSYEKL. Trimming removed 4 bases from V and 7 bases from J, with 23 bases in between. CDR3 DNA: TGCGCCAGCAGCCGATTGATTGAGTGGCAAAGAACGAATGAGCAGTTCTTC. Translated: CASSRLIEWQRTNEQFF.

This clone is a singleton in its sample. The rearrangement links TRBV16 to TRBJ1-5; D is uncertain. V was shortened by 0 bases and J by 4 bases, with 4 bases between the two germline ends. This CDR3 region has 13 residues. CDR1 and CDR2 (germline): KGHSY, FQNENV. The CDR3 here is CASSQSPNQPQHF. CDR3 in DNA: TGTGCCAGCAGCCAATCCCCGAATCAGCCCCAGCATTTT.